This passage covers 10 T cell receptor beta chains from one sample sequenced in a study of blood T cell repertoires in COVID-19. Clones were read by immunoSEQ multiplex PCR, and TCRdb kept only the in-frame ones, dropping some. This sample carries some 190,000 clones, about 90% of them seen once, and the ten largest clones take 1.5% to 2%. Material for sequencing was peripheral blood. All receptors derive from a man aged 18 to 29 with active or convalescent COVID-19.

This clone was seen a single time. The chain joins TRBV19 to TRBJ2-1; 7 nucleotides agree with TRBD2. Germline CDR1 is LNHDA and CDR2 is SQIVND (reference sequence). The CDR3 consists of 15 residues. The ends lost 3 bases at V and 7 bases at J; junction bases unmatched: 9. CDR3 sequence (DNA): TGTGCCAGTAGTATTATGAGCGGGACTCGTAATGAGCAGTTCTTC. Translating it yields CASSIMSGTRNEQFF.

The gene calls are TRBV5-1 and TRBJ2-3; D may be TRBD2 (6 bases). Germline V lookup: CDR1 SGHRS, CDR2 YFSETQ. V lost 0 bases to trimming and J lost 2 bases, with 10 bases between them. The CDR3 totals 15 residues. DNA for the CDR3: TGCGCCAGCAGCTTGGCCGGGAGAGACACAGATACGCAGTATTTT. This codes for CASSLAGRDTDTQYF.

This clone was observed a single time. The chain links TRBV30 to TRBJ1-1, with D unclear. Trimming took off 0 bases at V and 5 bases at J, with 10 bases between the two ends. The CDR3 spans 13 residues. Germline CDR1 and CDR2: GTSNPN and SVGIG (reference sequence). This CDR3 is CAWSVNGGTEAFF. CDR3 DNA sequence: TGTGCCTGGAGTGTTAATGGAGGGACTGAAGCTTTCTTT.

The chain has TRBV3-1 (or the pseudogene TRBV3-2) and TRBJ1-5; weak D call: TRBD1 (5 bases). The germline gives CDR1 LGHDT, CDR2 YNNKEL (reference sequence). The V end lost 0 bases, the J end lost 4 bases, and 10 bases lay between the germline ends. CDR3 size: 15 residues. This CDR3 reads CASSQDMGGNQPQHF. As DNA, the CDR3 is TGTGCCAGCAGCCAAGATATGGGGGGGAATCAGCCCCAGCATTTT.

The chain has TRBV20-1 and TRBJ2-5, with 10 bases that match TRBD2. The V gene end was trimmed by 3 bases and the J gene end by 1 base; junction bases not matched to a gene: 5. CDR1 DFQATT and CDR2 SNEGSKA come from the germline V gene (reference sequence). This CDR3 region has 15 residues. CDR3 sequence (DNA): TGCAGTGCTAGTTGGTCTAGCGGGGGCCAAGAGACCCAGTACTTC. Translated: CSASWSSGGQETQYF.

CDR3 DNA: TGTGCCAGCACCCCGTATCGGGGGAATCAGCCCCAGCATTTT. Translation: CASTPYRGNQPQHF. The gene calls are TRBV6-5 and TRBJ1-5, with D perhaps matching TRBD1 (5 bases). The germline V gene has CDR1 MNHEY and CDR2 SVGAGI. V was clipped by 7 bases and J by 4 bases, with 14 bases between them. The CDR3 sequence is 14 residues long.

V and J are TRBV3-1 (or the pseudogene TRBV3-2) and TRBJ2-7; the match to TRBD2 covers 8 bases. Looked up from germline, CDR1 is LGHDT and CDR2 is YNNKEL (reference sequence). The J segment lost 2 bases and the V segment lost 6 bases, leaving 12 bases of the junction unmatched. The CDR3 covers 16 residues. CDR3 DNA: TGTGCCAGCAGACCACCCATAGCGGGAAAGACCTACGAGCAGTACTTC. Encoded protein: CASRPPIAGKTYEQYF.

This clone showed up just once. The V call is TRBV10-1, the J call TRBJ1-2; D perhaps matches TRBD1 (6 bases). This CDR3 spans 15 amino acids. Germline V gene data show CDR1 as WNHNN and CDR2 as SYGVQD (reference sequence). V dropped 5 bases and J dropped 5 bases, with 18 bases sitting between them. CDR3 in amino acids: CASSLKPGERYGYTF. In DNA, the CDR3 is TGCGCCAGCAGTCTTAAACCAGGGGAAAGGTATGGCTACACCTTC.

The chain employs TRBV27 and TRBJ2-3; tentative D call: TRBD2 (5 bases). The CDR3 loop spans 12 amino acids. Trimming shortened V by 7 bases and J by 7 bases, and 12 bases separated the two germline ends. Germline CDR1 reads MNHEY; CDR2 reads SMNVEV (reference sequence). The CDR3 nucleotides are TGTGCCAGCACCTCGGACGGGAATACGCAGTATTTT. Its protein product is CASTSDGNTQYF.

The CDR3 DNA reads TGTGCCAGCAGCGTAGGGGTGAGGACAGATACGCAGTATTTT. Translation gives CASSVGVRTDTQYF. The chain links TRBV9 to TRBJ2-3; D unresolved. Germline-derived CDR1 and CDR2 are SGDLS and YYNGEE. Trimming removed 0 bases from V and 3 bases from J, with 8 bases in between. CDR3 length: 14 residues.